This TCR beta chain was identified in a study of tumor and adjacent non-tumor tissue in lung cancer (dated by TCRdb to between 2018 and 2020). About the study as a whole: By cancer type, the cohort comprised around 11 adenocarcinoma patients, 2 squamous cell carcinoma patients and 1 small cell lung cancer patient. Among the approximately 15 patients, ages ranged from about 30 to 80 years, approximately ten were men and 5 were women, and disease was TNM stage I to III. In total, sequencing yielded 100 million to 150 million productive TCRbeta reads, which works out to an average of about 4.2 million reads per sample. The study compared bulk TCRbeta repertoires from lung tumor tissue and matched distant non-tumor lung tissue of roughly 14 lung cancer patients. TCRbeta CDR3 sequencing was performed on a few dozen paired specimens, with one tumor sample and one normal lung sample collected per patient. What the study reported, not specific to this receptor: The sequencing platform is not named in the methods, and unique molecular identifiers are not mentioned. Peripheral blood was not sequenced, so blood TCRbeta repertoires in these lung cancer patients were not examined. Younger patients had significantly higher TCR diversity, and higher tumor TCR diversity was associated with shorter overall and disease-free survival. Tumor tissue showed significantly greater TCR diversity (inverse Simpson) than normal lung tissue (roughly 430 vs 170, P = 0.0075, Mann-Whitney U test). The top 100 clones made up a significantly larger cumulative share of the repertoire in normal lung than in tumor tissue. With only roughly 15 patients in the cohort, the authors noted that larger samples and more detailed clinical data are needed.

The receptor library was made with multiplex PCR. Reads for this sample came from an Illumina HiSeq 2500. TCRbeta libraries were constructed through three rounds of nested PCR with primers (Table S4) according to protocols adapted from ARM-PCR. Before sequencing, PCR products of 200-500 bp were cut from the gel and purified using the QIAquick gel extraction kit. In the paper's pipeline: Reads were cleaned using Trimmomatic, were merged into complete CDR3 sequences using FLASH, and were assigned to V(D)J germline segments using MiTCR. Clonal diversity was calculated as the inverse Simpson's index using VDJtools. In-frame sequences without a premature stop codon were defined as productive reads. TCRdb reworked the public reads: Q25 trimming with fastp, MiXCR clone assembly, productive beta chains retained. Rows are unified per CDR3 protein, each entry keeping the most common DNA and genes. These V and J calls are TCRdb output, not the study's own analysis. The sample table shows tens of thousands of distinct CDR3 sequences, and about 56% are seen once. The ten largest clones represent roughly a third of the sample.

Bulk unsorted tissue served as the source for RNA extraction, and RNA quality was assessed using a NanoDrop ND-1000 and an Agilent 2100. Distant non-tumor tissue taken more than 3 cm from the tumor edge was used as the normal lung sample. Newly diagnosed lung cancer patients without prior chemotherapy who had been admitted for thoracic surgery in China between August and November 2014 were enrolled as donors. Anyone who had undergone radiotherapy or chemotherapy before, or who had another cancer at the same time, was left out of the study. Surgical tissue pieces of about 1-2.1 cm3 were preserved in RNAlater solution and stored at -80 °C until use. This clonotype was counted a few times. The specificity of this receptor is unknown. The record has no base qualities; no much larger clone is one base away. V is pared back by 3 bases and J by 5 bases, with 12 bases lying between the germline termini. Reading the germline V gene (reference sequence) gives CDR1 SEHNR and CDR2 FQNEAQ. Its CDR3 holds 14 amino acids, cysteine through phenylalanine. Only the CDR3 DNA stays, 42 bases, in frame from base 1.

This receptor was identified in a man aged 70 or older with non-small cell lung cancer. The sequenced material came from distant non-tumor lung tissue. Recombination joined TRBV7-9 with TRBJ2-3; the D gene lacks a confident call. The CDR3 region reads CASSFSRAIDTQYF. The DNA sequence follows: TGTGCCAGCAGCTTTTCCCGGGCCATAGATACGCAGTATTTT.